These 32 T cell receptor beta chains originate from one sample sequenced in a study of breast tumors, draining lymph nodes, adjacent tissues. TCRdb re-analysed the multiplex PCR reads in MiXCR, keeping a single row per CDR3 protein. The sample yields 20,000 to 25,000 distinct CDR3 sequences, approximately 60% seen once. Sequencing was carried out using tumor-adjacent breast tissue. Receptors originate from a female donor with breast cancer. Some clones in this sample may be carry-over from other donors' samples.

This clonotype is categorized as medium-sized. The V call is TRBV29-1, the J call TRBJ1-4; D uncertain. Germline assignment: CDR1 SQVTM and CDR2 ANQGSEA. This CDR3 comprises 13 residues. V shed 4 bases and J shed 7 bases, with 13 bases lying between them. The CDR3 loop reads CSVGEGKGEKLFF. In nucleotides, the CDR3 is TGCAGCGTTGGTGAAGGGAAAGGTGAAAAACTGTTTTTT.

By frequency in the sample, this clonotype is medium-sized. A junction boundary mismatches the germline segment, possibly from a read error. The J gene is TRBJ2-7, the V gene TRBV7-7; D ambiguous. CDR1 is SSHAT and CDR2 is FNYEAQ in the germline V gene (reference sequence). This CDR3 contains 13 residues. The CDR3 sequence: CASSLGRSYEQYF. In DNA form, the CDR3 reads TGTGCTAGCAGCTTAGGGCGGTCCTACGAGCAGTACTTC. Filled out from reference TRBV7-7 and TRBJ2-7, the complete variable domain reads GAGVSQSPRYKVTKRGQDVTLRCDPISSHATLYWYQQALGQGPEFLTYFNYEAQPDKSGLPSDRFSAERPEGSISTLTIQRTEQRDSAMYRCASSLGRSYEQYFGPGTRLTVT.

This clonotype was recorded many times. The chain employs TRBV6-1 and TRBJ2-5; D ambiguous. The CDR3 length is 13 residues. Trimming shortened V by 6 bases and J by 0 bases, and 8 bases separated the two germline ends. Germline V gives CDR1 MNHNS, CDR2 SASEGT. DNA of the CDR3: TGTGCCAGCAGCGCAGAGTACCAAGAGACCCAGTACTTC. Its translation: CASSAEYQETQYF.

This clonotype was seen once. This chain joins TRBV29-1 and TRBJ2-1, with D possibly matching TRBD2 (7 bases). Deletions cut 4 bases from V and 9 bases from J, with 10 bases between. CDR1 is SQVTM and CDR2 is ANQGSEA in the germline V gene. The CDR3 spans 11 residues. The CDR3: CSVGGGAEQFF. The CDR3 DNA is TGCAGCGTTGGGGGGGGCGCTGAGCAGTTCTTC.

The gene calls are TRBV7-2 and TRBJ2-7, with 10 bases that match TRBD2. Trimming removed 1 base from V and 2 bases from J; junction bases left unmatched: 2. The CDR3 extends over 15 amino acids. In germline, CDR1 is SGHTA, CDR2 FQGNSA. The CDR3 region is CASSLGTSGTYEQYF. The DNA for the CDR3 is TGTGCCAGCAGCTTAGGGACTAGCGGAACCTACGAGCAGTACTTC.

By share of the sample, this clonotype is medium-sized. DNA of the CDR3: TGTGCCAGCAGCGCTACAGGGGAGGAGCACTATGGCTACACCTTC. As protein: CASSATGEEHYGYTF. This chain joins TRBV7-9 and TRBJ1-2; 7 bases map to TRBD1. The V and J ends lost 5 bases and 3 bases, in that order; junction bases with no gene match: 9. CDR3 size: 15 residues. Germline V CDR1 and CDR2: SEHNR, FQNEAQ (reference sequence).

The chain is built from TRBV5-1 and TRBJ2-1, with D possibly being TRBD2 (5 bases). Germline CDR1 SGHRS, CDR2 YFSETQ. Trimming left V 1 base short and J 7 bases short, with 12 bases between. This CDR3 has 14 residues. The CDR3, as DNA: TGCGCCAGCAGCTTGCTAGCCTCTGGTAATGAGCAGTTCTTC. This translates into CASSLLASGNEQFF.

Of note for this clonotype: The DNA is left out, because the CDR3 cannot be placed on it with certainty; the CDR3 is given as TCRdb lists it. The chain combines TRBV6-1 with TRBJ1-5. Both ends counted, the CDR3 spans 21 residues. Germline V gene lookup returns CDR1 MNHNS and CDR2 SASEGT. This chain's CDR3 is CASSPGGEGKRAVLRAGHQHF.

In this sample, this clonotype turned up a few times. This rearrangement joins TRBV2 to TRBJ1-2, with D uncertain. Germline V gene sequence: CDR1 SNHLY, CDR2 FYNNEI. The ends were cut back, 4 bases at V and 3 bases at J, with 9 bases in the middle. The CDR3 runs to 13 residues. The CDR3 reads CASSVPGDYGYTF. CDR3 sequence (DNA): TGTGCCAGCAGTGTACCGGGTGACTATGGCTACACCTTC.

The gene calls are TRBV30 and TRBJ2-7; D is unresolved. Germline assignment: CDR1 GTSNPN and CDR2 SVGIG (reference sequence). CDR3 length: 11 amino acids. V gave up 3 bases and J gave up 3 bases, with 6 bases separating them. This CDR3 is CAWRGLYEQYF. In nucleotides, the CDR3 is TGTGCCTGGAGAGGCCTCTACGAGCAGTACTTC. The whole variable domain, filled in from reference TRBV30 and TRBJ2-7, reads SQTIHQWPATLVQPVGSPLSLECTVEGTSNPNLYWYRQAAGRGLQLLFYSVGIGQISSEVPQNLSASRPQDRQFILSSKKLLLSDSGFYLCAWRGLYEQYFGPGTRLTVT.

This clonotype was found many times. The chain employs TRBV15 and TRBJ1-1; no reliable D call. The CDR3 is 13 residues long. V was shortened by 4 bases and J by 2 bases, with 8 bases between the two germline ends. Germline V lookup: CDR1 LNHNV, CDR2 YYDKDF (reference sequence). Here the CDR3 reads CATSTQINTEAFF. CDR3 nucleotide sequence: TGTGCCACCAGCACTCAGATTAACACTGAAGCTTTCTTT.

The rearrangement links TRBV29-1 to TRBJ2-1; 10 nucleotides line up with TRBD1. Germline CDR1 reads SQVTM; CDR2 reads ANQGSEA. V shed 4 bases, J shed 6 bases, and the junction held 6 bases outside the gene matches. This CDR3 comprises 14 residues. Here the CDR3 DNA reads TGCAGCGTTGGGGGACAGGGGCGAGGCAATGAGCAGTTCTTC. Protein: CSVGGQGRGNEQFF.

This clonotype has only one observation. The J gene is TRBJ1-4, the V gene TRBV19; tentatively, D is TRBD1 (5 bases). CDR1 and CDR2 from the germline V gene are LNHDA and SQIVND (reference sequence). V lost 5 bases and J lost 8, with 12 bases in between. The CDR3 totals 13 residues. CDR3 sequence: CASSQGDGEKLFF. Written as DNA, the CDR3 is TGTGCCAGTAGTCAGGGAGATGGGGAAAAACTGTTTTTT.

The chain joins TRBV5-5 to TRBJ2-1; weak D call: TRBD2 (5 bases). Germline V gene lookup returns CDR1 SGHKS and CDR2 YYEKEE (reference sequence). The V end was cut by 4 bases, the J end by 3 bases, with 20 bases between. CDR3 length: 17 residues. CDR3 loop: CASSLTIFLGSYNEQFF. The DNA for the CDR3 is TGTGCCAGCAGCCTAACCATTTTTCTGGGGAGCTACAATGAGCAGTTCTTC.

The chain recombines TRBV5-1 with TRBJ2-6, with no clear D. V lost 5 bases and J lost 0, with 3 bases in between. Germline lookup yields CDR1 SGHRS and CDR2 YFSETQ. CDR3 length: 13 residues. CDR3 nucleotide sequence: TGCGCCAGCAGGAACTCTGGGGCCAACGTCCTGACTTTC. Encoded protein: CASRNSGANVLTF.

This chain links TRBV7-2 with TRBJ1-2; D is undetermined. The CDR3 has 13 amino acids. The germline V gene encodes CDR1 SGHTA and CDR2 FQGNSA. Deletions cut 3 bases from V and 1 base from J, with 6 bases between. CDR3 in DNA: TGTGCCAGCAGCTTCCAGATTAACTATGGCTACACCTTC. As protein: CASSFQINYGYTF. Full variable domain (rest looked up from reference TRBV7-2 and TRBJ1-2): GAGVSQSPSNKVTEKGKDVELRCDPISGHTALYWYRQSLGQGLEFLIYFQGNSAPDKSGLPSDRFSAERTGGSVSTLTIQRTQQEDSAVYLCASSFQINYGYTFGSGTRLTVV.

Notes on this clonotype: At one of its ends the junction is not consistent with the germline gene, which may arise from a read error. The chain is built from TRBV7-7 and TRBJ2-1; D is possibly TRBD1 (5 bases). Germline values: CDR1 SSHAT, CDR2 FNYEAQ (reference sequence). There are 13 residues in the CDR3. DNA of the CDR3: TGTGCTAGCAGCTTAGTATGGGGCGGTGAGCAGTTCTTC. Protein sequence: CASSLVWGGEQFF.

The chain uses TRBV7-9 and TRBJ2-7, with TRBD2 matching over 12 bases. Germline V CDR1 and CDR2: SEHNR, FQNEAQ (reference sequence). V shed 4 bases, J shed 5 bases, and the junction held 3 bases outside the gene matches. The CDR3 contains 14 residues. The CDR3 DNA follows: TGTGCCAGCAGCTCTCTAGCGGGAGGGAACGAGCAGTACTTC. Amino acids: CASSSLAGGNEQYF.

This clonotype is medium-sized by share. The rearrangement uses TRBV15 and TRBJ2-1, with 7 bases identical to TRBD2. Germline CDR1 is LNHNV and CDR2 is YYDKDF (reference sequence). There are 13 residues in the CDR3. Losses at the gene ends were 9 bases for V and 7 bases for J; bases not matched to a gene: 9. The CDR3 nucleotides are TGTGCCACGACCGGGGGGATTCGGAATGAGCAGTTCTTC. Its translation is CATTGGIRNEQFF.

This chain uses TRBV2 with TRBJ2-7; possibly TRBD2 for D (7 bases). The CDR3 is 16 amino acids. In germline, CDR1 is SNHLY, CDR2 FYNNEI. The V gene lost 6 bases and the J gene lost 13 bases, with 31 bases spanning the gap. CDR3 coding DNA: TGTGCCAGCAGGGGAATAAGGCGCGGGGGCCTCTCCATACATTACTTC. Encoded protein: CASRGIRRGGLSIHYF.

This clonotype rates as medium-sized. This rearrangement joins TRBV30 to TRBJ1-6; no definite D call. Trimming cost V 0 bases and J 6 bases, with 9 bases left between them. This CDR3 region has 14 residues. Germline V CDR1 and CDR2: GTSNPN, SVGIG (reference sequence). CDR3 protein: CAWSVNTANSPLHF. In DNA form, the CDR3 reads TGTGCCTGGAGTGTAAATACAGCTAATTCACCCCTCCACTTT.

The chain employs TRBV11-2 and TRBJ2-2; tentative D call: TRBD1 (5 bases). The CDR3 sequence is 14 residues long. Germline V gives CDR1 SGHAT, CDR2 FQNNGV. Trimming took off 1 base at V and 8 bases at J, with 11 bases between the two ends. Written as DNA, the CDR3 is TGTGCCAGCAGCTTAGGACAGAGAAGGGGGGAGCTGTTTTTT. Protein product: CASSLGQRRGELFF. The entire variable domain, with the rest obtained from reference TRBV11-2 and TRBJ2-2, is as follows: EAGVAQSPRYKIIEKRQSVAFWCNPISGHATLYWYQQILGQGPKLLIQFQNNGVVDDSQLPKDRFSAERLKGVDSTLKIQPAKLEDSAVYLCASSLGQRRGELFFGEGSRLTVL.

This clonotype is categorized as medium-sized. The chain has TRBV18 and TRBJ1-2; 9 positions agree with TRBD1. Unmatched junction bases numbered 8, after V lost 3 bases and J lost 3 bases. The germline CDR1 and CDR2 sequences are KGHSH and LQKENI. CDR3 length equals 16 residues. CDR3 in DNA: TGTGCCAGCTCACCTCTACAGGGGGCAGTAGACTATGGCTACACCTTC. Amino acid sequence: CASSPLQGAVDYGYTF.

Ten or more counts support this clonotype. The rearrangement joins TRBV6-2 or TRBV6-3 to TRBJ2-3; D may be TRBD1 (6 bases). The CDR3 is made up of 15 amino acids. In germline, CDR1 is MNHEY, CDR2 SVGEGT. Trimming left V 6 bases short and J 0 bases short, with 13 bases between. CDR3 protein: CASRQRQASTDTQYF. In DNA form, the CDR3 reads TGTGCCAGCAGGCAACGACAGGCGAGCACAGATACGCAGTATTTT.

The CDR3 spells CASSFPNEKLFF. The CDR3 coding sequence is TGTGCCAGCAGCTTTCCAAATGAAAAACTGTTTTTT. The chain couples TRBV7-8 to TRBJ1-4; D is uncertain. CDR3 length: 12 residues. The ends were cut back, 3 bases at V and 5 bases at J, with 4 bases in the middle. Per the germline V gene, CDR1 is SGHVS and CDR2 is FQNEAQ.

The J gene is TRBJ2-1, the V gene TRBV20-1, with 7 bases that match TRBD1. This CDR3 region has 13 residues. Trimming at V came to 6 bases and at J to 3 bases, leaving 5 bases not matched to a gene. Germline loops: CDR1 DFQATT, CDR2 SNEGSKA (reference sequence). CDR3 sequence reads: CSAYTGVYNEQFF. The DNA for the CDR3 is TGCAGTGCGTATACAGGGGTCTACAATGAGCAGTTCTTC.

J is TRBJ2-1 and V is TRBV12-3 or TRBV12-4, with D possibly being TRBD1 or TRBD2 (5 bases each). The CDR3 runs 14 residues. With 6 bases removed from V and 10 bases from J, the gap between germline ends came to 19 bases. CDR3 loop: CASSLIMQGAEQFF. DNA of the CDR3: TGTGCCAGCAGCTTAATTATGCAGGGAGCGGAGCAGTTCTTC.

This clonotype was recorded at least ten times. The rearrangement links TRBV5-6 to TRBJ2-1; 11 bases are a match to TRBD2. This CDR3 spans 15 amino acids. The ends lost 0 bases at V and 6 bases at J; junction bases unmatched: 2. CDR1 is SGHDT and CDR2 is YYEEEE in the germline V gene. The CDR3 sequence is CASSLGLAGSNEQFF. CDR3 sequence (DNA): TGTGCCAGCAGCTTGGGACTAGCGGGGTCCAATGAGCAGTTCTTC.

CDR3 nucleotides: TGTGCCAGCAGCTTAAAACAGGAAAAACTGTTTTTT. Translated, it gives CASSLKQEKLFF. This chain connects TRBV7-9 to TRBJ1-4; no definite D call. Germline values: CDR1 SEHNR, CDR2 FQNEAQ (reference sequence). Trimming left V 2 bases short and J 8 bases short, with 6 bases between. The CDR3 extends over 12 amino acids.

CDR3 sequence: CATSIQRLDSPLHF. Here the CDR3 DNA reads TGTGCCACCTCCATACAACGGCTTGATTCACCCCTCCACTTT. This rearrangement joins TRBV15 to TRBJ1-6, with D hard to call. Germline V CDR1 and CDR2: LNHNV, YYDKDF (reference sequence). The CDR3 runs 14 residues. V gave up 8 bases and J gave up 8 bases, with 16 bases separating them. The entire variable domain, with the rest obtained from reference TRBV15 and TRBJ1-6, is as follows: DAMVIQNPRYQVTQFGKPVTLSCSQTLNHNVMYWYQQKSSQAPKLLFHYYDKDFNNEADTPDNFQSRRPNTSFCFLDIRSPGLGDTAMYLCATSIQRLDSPLHFGNGTRLTVT.

V usage is TRBV20-1 and J usage is TRBJ2-1; D is undetermined. Germline lookup yields CDR1 DFQATT and CDR2 SNEGSKA (reference sequence). The CDR3 totals 13 residues. V was cut by 1 base and J by 12 bases, with 16 bases left in between. CDR3 DNA sequence: TGCAGTGCTAGAGCGGTGGGAACAGATACGCAGTTCTTC. Protein sequence: CSARAVGTDTQFF.

The chain combines TRBV29-1 with TRBJ2-7; D gene uncertain. The CDR3 totals 14 residues. The V and J ends lost 0 bases and 2 bases respectively, with 11 bases between them. Looked up from germline, CDR1 is SQVTM and CDR2 is ANQGSEA. The chain's CDR3 is CSVEDSPFAYEQYF. DNA of the CDR3: TGCAGCGTTGAAGACTCCCCATTCGCCTACGAGCAGTACTTC.